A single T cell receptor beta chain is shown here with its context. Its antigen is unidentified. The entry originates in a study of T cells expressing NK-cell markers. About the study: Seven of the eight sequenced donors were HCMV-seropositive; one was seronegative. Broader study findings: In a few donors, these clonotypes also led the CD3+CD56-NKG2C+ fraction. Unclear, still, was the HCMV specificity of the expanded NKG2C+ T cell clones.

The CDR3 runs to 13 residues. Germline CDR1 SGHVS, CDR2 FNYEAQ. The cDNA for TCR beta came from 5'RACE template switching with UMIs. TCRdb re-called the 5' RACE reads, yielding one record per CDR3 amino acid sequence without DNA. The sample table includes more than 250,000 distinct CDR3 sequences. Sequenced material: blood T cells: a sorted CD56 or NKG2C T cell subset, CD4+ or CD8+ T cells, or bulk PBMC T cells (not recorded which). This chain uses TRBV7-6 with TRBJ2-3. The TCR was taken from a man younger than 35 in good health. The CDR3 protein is CASSGLSTDTQYF.